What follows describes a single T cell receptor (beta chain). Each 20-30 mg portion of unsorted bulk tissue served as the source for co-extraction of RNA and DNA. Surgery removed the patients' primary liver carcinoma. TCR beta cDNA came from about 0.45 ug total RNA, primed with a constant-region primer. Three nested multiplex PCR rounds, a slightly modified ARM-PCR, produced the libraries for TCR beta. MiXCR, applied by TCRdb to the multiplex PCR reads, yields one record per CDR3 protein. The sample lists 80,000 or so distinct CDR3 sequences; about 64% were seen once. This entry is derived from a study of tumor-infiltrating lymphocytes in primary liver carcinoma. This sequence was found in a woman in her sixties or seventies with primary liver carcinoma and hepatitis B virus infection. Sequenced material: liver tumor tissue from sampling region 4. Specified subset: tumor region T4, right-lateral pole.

The CDR3 reads CASSWSQAEGPRNEQFF. The CDR3 DNA follows: TGTGCCAGCAGCTGGTCCCAAGCGGAAGGGCCACGGAATGAGCAGTTCTTC. The J gene is TRBJ2-1, the V gene TRBV7-9; weak D call: TRBD2 (5 bases). The CDR3 covers 17 residues. The germline CDR1 and CDR2 sequences are SEHNR and FQNEAQ (reference sequence). Between the trimmed V and J ends, which lost 4 bases and 7 bases, there was a span of 23 bases.